The 5 T cell receptor beta chains in this list originate from one sample, sequenced in a study of identical twins. MiXCR was run by TCRdb on the 5' RACE reads, yielding one entry per CDR3 protein. The sample lists a few hundred thousand distinct CDR3 sequences; 20% to 25% were seen once. The data also belong to a second study, concerning T cells expressing NK-cell markers.

The sequenced sample consisted of CD4+ T cells sorted from blood. Every receptor here comes from a woman between 18 and 29 years old in good health.

This clonotype has just one count. V is TRBV6-2 or TRBV6-3 and J is TRBJ2-1, with 7 bases identical to TRBD2. CDR3 length equals 12 residues. Losses at the gene ends were 2 bases for V and 13 bases for J; bases not matched to a gene: 5. Germline values: CDR1 MNHEY, CDR2 SVGEGT. Written as DNA, the CDR3 is TGTGCCAGCAGTTACGTACGGACTAGTCAGTTCTTC. Translated, it gives CASSYVRTSQFF.

The rearrangement joins TRBV5-1 to TRBJ2-3, with a tentative D call TRBD2 (5 bases). V was cut by 2 bases and J by 0 bases, with 10 bases left in between. CDR3 length: 15 residues. CDR1 SGHRS and CDR2 YFSETQ come from the germline V gene. CDR3 coding DNA: TGCGCCAGCAGCTTAGAGAGGACTAGCACAGATACGCAGTATTTT. Protein sequence: CASSLERTSTDTQYF.

This chain connects TRBV29-1 to TRBJ2-3, with D maybe TRBD2 (5 bases). Trimming pared 8 bases from V and 6 bases from J, leaving 18 bases between. The CDR3 is 13 amino acids. CDR1 SQVTM and CDR2 ANQGSEA come from the germline V gene. CDR3 region: CSPNEEDEDTQYF. The DNA of the CDR3 is TGCAGCCCAAATGAGGAGGACGAGGATACGCAGTATTTT.

This clonotype turned up a few times. The J gene is TRBJ2-5, the V gene TRBV29-1, with a weak D call TRBD2 (5 bases). CDR1 and CDR2 from the germline V gene are SQVTM and ANQGSEA. V was shortened by 8 bases and J by 1 base, with 11 bases between the two germline ends. This CDR3 has 12 amino acids. The DNA for the CDR3 is TGCAGCTCGGAGCGGCCCCAAGAGACCCAGTACTTC. Translation: CSSERPQETQYF.

This clonotype has a handful of counts. The genes are TRBV27 and TRBJ2-6; D gene uncertain. The CDR3 has 15 amino acids. Germline CDR1 reads MNHEY; CDR2 reads SMNVEV (reference sequence). Trimming cost V 8 bases and J 1 base, with 12 bases left between them. The CDR3 loop is CASCSAGSGANVLTF. CDR3 nucleotide sequence: TGTGCCAGCTGTTCCGCTGGGTCTGGGGCCAACGTCCTGACTTTC.